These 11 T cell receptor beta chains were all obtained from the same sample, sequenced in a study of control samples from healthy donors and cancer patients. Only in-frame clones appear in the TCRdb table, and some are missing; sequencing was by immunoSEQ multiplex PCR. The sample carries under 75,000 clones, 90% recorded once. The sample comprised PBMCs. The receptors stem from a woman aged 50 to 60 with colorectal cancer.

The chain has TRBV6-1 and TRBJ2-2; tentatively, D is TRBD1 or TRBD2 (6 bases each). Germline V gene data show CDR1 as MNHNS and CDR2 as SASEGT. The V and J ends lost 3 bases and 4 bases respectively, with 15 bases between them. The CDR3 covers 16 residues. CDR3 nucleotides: TGTGCCAGCAGTGATAAAGGGGGGCGGGGCACCGGGGAGCTGTTTTTT. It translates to CASSDKGGRGTGELFF.

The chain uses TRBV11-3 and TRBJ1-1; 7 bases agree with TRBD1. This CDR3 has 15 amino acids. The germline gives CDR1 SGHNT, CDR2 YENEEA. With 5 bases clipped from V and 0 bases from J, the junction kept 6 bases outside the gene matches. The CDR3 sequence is CASSQTGTVNTEAFF. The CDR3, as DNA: TGTGCCAGCAGCCAAACCGGGACAGTGAACACTGAAGCTTTCTTT.

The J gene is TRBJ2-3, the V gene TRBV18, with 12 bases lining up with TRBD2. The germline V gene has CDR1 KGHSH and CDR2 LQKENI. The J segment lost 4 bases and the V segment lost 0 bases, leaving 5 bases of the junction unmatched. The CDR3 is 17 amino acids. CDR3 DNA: TGTGCCAGCTCACCACCGACTAGCGGGGGAGAGTCAGATACGCAGTATTTT. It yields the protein CASSPPTSGGESDTQYF.

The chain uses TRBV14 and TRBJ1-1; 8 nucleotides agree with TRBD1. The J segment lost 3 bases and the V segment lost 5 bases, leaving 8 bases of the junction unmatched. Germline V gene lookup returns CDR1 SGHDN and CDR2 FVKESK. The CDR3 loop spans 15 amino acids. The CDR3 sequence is CASSAQGVRHTEAFF. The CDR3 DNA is TGTGCCAGCAGCGCACAGGGGGTACGGCACACTGAAGCTTTCTTT.

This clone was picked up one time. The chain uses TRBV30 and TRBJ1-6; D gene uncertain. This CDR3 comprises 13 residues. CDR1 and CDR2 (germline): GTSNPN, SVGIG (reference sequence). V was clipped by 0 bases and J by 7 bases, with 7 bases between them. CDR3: CAWSVRPNSPLHF. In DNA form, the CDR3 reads TGTGCCTGGAGTGTACGGCCGAATTCACCCCTCCACTTT. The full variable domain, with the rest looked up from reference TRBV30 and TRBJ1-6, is SQTIHQWPATLVQPVGSPLSLECTVEGTSNPNLYWYRQAAGRGLQLLFYSVGIGQISSEVPQNLSASRPQDRQFILSSKKLLLSDSGFYLCAWSVRPNSPLHFGNGTRLTVT.

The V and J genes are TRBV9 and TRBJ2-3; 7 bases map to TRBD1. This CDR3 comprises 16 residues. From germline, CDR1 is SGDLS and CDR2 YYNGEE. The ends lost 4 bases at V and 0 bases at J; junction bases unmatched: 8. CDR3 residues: CASSRTGVGSTDTQYF. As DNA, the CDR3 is TGTGCCAGCAGCCGAACAGGGGTGGGTAGCACAGATACGCAGTATTTT.

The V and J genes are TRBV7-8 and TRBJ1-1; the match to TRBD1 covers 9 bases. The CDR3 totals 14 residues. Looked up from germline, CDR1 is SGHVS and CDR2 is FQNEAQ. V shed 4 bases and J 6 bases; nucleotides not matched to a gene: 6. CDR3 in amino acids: CASSYRTGESEAFF. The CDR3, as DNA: TGTGCCAGCAGCTACCGGACAGGGGAATCTGAAGCTTTCTTT.

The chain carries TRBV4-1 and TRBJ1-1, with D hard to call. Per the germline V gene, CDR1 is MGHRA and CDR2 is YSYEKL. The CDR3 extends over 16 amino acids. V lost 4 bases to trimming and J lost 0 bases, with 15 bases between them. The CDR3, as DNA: TGCGCCAGCAGCCCGTTGAGCATCATCATGAACACTGAAGCTTTCTTT. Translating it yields CASSPLSIIMNTEAFF.

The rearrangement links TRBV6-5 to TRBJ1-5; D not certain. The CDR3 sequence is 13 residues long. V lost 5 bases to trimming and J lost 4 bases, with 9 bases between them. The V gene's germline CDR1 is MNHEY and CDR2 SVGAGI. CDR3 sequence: CASSTRSNQPQHF. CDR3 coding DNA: TGTGCCAGCAGTACCCGATCGAATCAGCCCCAGCATTTT.

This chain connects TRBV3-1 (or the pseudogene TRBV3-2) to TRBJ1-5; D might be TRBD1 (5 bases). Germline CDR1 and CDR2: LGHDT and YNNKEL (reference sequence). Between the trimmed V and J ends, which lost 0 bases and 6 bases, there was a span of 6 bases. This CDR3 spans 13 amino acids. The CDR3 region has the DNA TGTGCCAGCAGCCAAGATGGGGGTCAGCCCCAGCATTTT. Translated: CASSQDGGQPQHF.

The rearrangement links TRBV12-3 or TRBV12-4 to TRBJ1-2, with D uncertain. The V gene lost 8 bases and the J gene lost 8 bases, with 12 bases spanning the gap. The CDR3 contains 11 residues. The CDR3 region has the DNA TGTGCCAGCGGATATCGATTGGGCTACACCTTC. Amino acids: CASGYRLGYTF.